The 13 T cell receptor beta chains reported below all come from one sample, sequenced in a study of type 1 regulatory T cells (dated by TCRdb to the early 2020s). Sequenced using an Illumina MiSeq. TCRdb reprocessing: public reads trimmed at Q25 with fastp, clones called with MiXCR, in-frame beta chains kept. Rows are combined by CDR3 protein, so each entry shows the most common genes and DNA. For this sample there are about 42,000 distinct CDR3 sequences; less than 15% appear just once. 8% to 10% of the sample comes from the top ten. Their cognate antigens are unknown. The specimen was cultured non-Tr1 T cells, either the whole culture or a sorted T cell fraction (not recorded which). What the cell subset or site label conveys for this sample: non-Tr1 population from the T-allo10 product. These receptors were collected from a human donor in good health.

The chain recombines TRBV5-1 with TRBJ2-3; D is possibly TRBD1 (5 bases). Trimming shortened V by 4 bases and J by 4 bases, and 19 bases separated the two germline ends. Germline assignment: CDR1 SGHRS and CDR2 YFSETQ. The CDR3 loop spans 16 amino acids. The CDR3 sequence: CASSPNSGLQADTQYF. CDR3 nucleotide sequence: TGCGCCAGCAGCCCAAATTCCGGGTTACAGGCAGATACGCAGTATTTT.

Ten or more counts support this clonotype. This chain links TRBV5-1 with TRBJ2-5; 7 bases are shared with TRBD2. The length of the CDR3 is 13 residues. Germline V lookup: CDR1 SGHRS, CDR2 YFSETQ. V was clipped by 2 bases and J by 5 bases; unmatched bases: 3. The DNA of the CDR3 is TGCGCCAGCAGCTTTGGACTAGACGAGACCCAGTACTTC. Translated, it gives CASSFGLDETQYF.

This clonotype was seen many times. The V and J genes are TRBV12-3 or TRBV12-4 and TRBJ2-1; tentative D call: TRBD2 (6 bases). The CDR3 runs to 11 residues. Trimming shortened V by 6 bases and J by 15 bases, and 15 bases separated the two germline ends. The CDR3 DNA reads TGTGCCAGCAGGCGGGACCCTCCCCTGTTCTTC. Protein: CASRRDPPLFF.

This clonotype was counted a few times. The genes are TRBV29-1 and TRBJ2-1; possibly TRBD2 for D (5 bases). This CDR3 region has 14 residues. Germline-derived CDR1 and CDR2 are SQVTM and ANQGSEA. V lost 4 bases and J lost 5, with 15 bases in between. CDR3 DNA: TGCAGCGTTGTTCGTCCTAGCAGAGACAATGAGCAGTTCTTC. It yields the protein CSVVRPSRDNEQFF.

There are many counts of this clonotype. The J gene is TRBJ2-6, the V gene TRBV5-1; unclear D gene. CDR3 length equals 16 residues. The ends were cut back, 0 bases at V and 2 bases at J, with 9 bases in the middle. Germline loops: CDR1 SGHRS, CDR2 YFSETQ. CDR3 loop: CASSLDGVTGANVLTF. The CDR3 nucleotides are TGCGCCAGCAGCTTGGATGGGGTGACTGGGGCCAACGTCCTGACTTTC.

The gene calls are TRBV5-1 and TRBJ2-7; D unclear. Germline values: CDR1 SGHRS, CDR2 YFSETQ. This CDR3 region has 14 residues. With 2 bases removed from V and 6 bases from J, the gap between germline ends came to 15 bases. The CDR3 nucleotides read TGCGCCAGCAGCTTTGGGCAGACGTCCGGCGAGCAGTACTTC. Encoded protein: CASSFGQTSGEQYF.

The genes are TRBV5-8 and TRBJ2-3; a possible D gene is TRBD2 (5 bases). The V gene lost 2 bases and the J gene lost 7 bases, with 17 bases spanning the gap. From germline, CDR1 is SGHTS and CDR2 YDEGEE. The CDR3 extends over 15 amino acids. Written as DNA, the CDR3 is TGTGCCAGCAGCTTTCCCCGGCTAGCCGATTATACGCAGTATTTT. Translated: CASSFPRLADYTQYF.

This clonotype was observed at least ten times. This sequence joins TRBV28 and TRBJ1-5, with 12 bases identical to TRBD1. The germline CDR1 and CDR2 sequences are MDHEN and SYDVKM. The CDR3 covers 16 residues. V was pared by 6 bases and J by 4 bases, with 7 bases of the junction left unmatched. For the CDR3, the DNA is TGTGCCAGCAGCCCCGGGACAGGGGGCCAAAATCAGCCCCAGCATTTT. This sequence encodes CASSPGTGGQNQPQHF.

Details on this clonotype: This may be a read error, as it is one base from a much larger clone. No conserved phenylalanine or tryptophan is present at the end of the CDR3, so a read error is the likely explanation. This chain joins TRBV28 and TRBJ2-5; TRBD1 matches 9 bases. CDR3 size: 13 residues. Germline V lookup: CDR1 MDHEN, CDR2 SYDVKM. The ends lost 6 bases at V and 5 bases at J; junction bases unmatched: 4. CDR3 sequence reads: CASRRTGVETQYL. CDR3 coding DNA: TGTGCCAGCAGGCGGACAGGGGTGGAGACCCAGTACCTC.

This chain uses TRBV20-1 with TRBJ2-7; D tentatively reads TRBD1 or TRBD2 (8 bases each). V lost 6 bases, J lost 7 bases, and 22 bases lay in between. This CDR3 has 14 residues. Germline CDR1 is DFQATT and CDR2 is SNEGSKA (reference sequence). The CDR3 DNA is TGCAGTGCCCCCGGGACAGGCGGCGGGAGGGAGCAGTACTTC. This translates into CSAPGTGGGREQYF.

This clonotype was counted between two and nine times. The chain combines TRBV29-1 with TRBJ2-1, with no clear D. This CDR3 comprises 16 residues. Trimming took 2 bases from V and 0 from J, leaving 14 bases between them. Germline V gene lookup returns CDR1 SQVTM and CDR2 ANQGSEA. CDR3 DNA sequence: TGCAGCGTTGAATCCCGGGCGGAGAGCTCCTACAATGAGCAGTTCTTC. This translates into CSVESRAESSYNEQFF.

This clonotype was counted ten times or more. This chain links TRBV20-1 with TRBJ2-3; 9 positions match TRBD2. J was trimmed by 4 bases and V by 6 bases; bases with no gene match: 5. Germline V lookup: CDR1 DFQATT, CDR2 SNEGSKA (reference sequence). This CDR3 has 13 amino acids. As DNA, the CDR3 is TGCAGTGCGCCGGGACTAGCATCAGATACGCAGTATTTT. This gives the protein CSAPGLASDTQYF.

This clonotype came up many times. The chain recombines TRBV11-3 with TRBJ2-1, with 13 bases fitting TRBD2. The J segment lost 10 bases and the V segment lost 5 bases, leaving 5 bases of the junction unmatched. Germline CDR1 reads SGHNT; CDR2 reads YENEEA. The CDR3 is 14 amino acids. The CDR3 DNA sequence: TGTGCCAGCAGCCACGGACTAGCGGGAGTCGAGCAGTTCTTC. Translated, it gives CASSHGLAGVEQFF.